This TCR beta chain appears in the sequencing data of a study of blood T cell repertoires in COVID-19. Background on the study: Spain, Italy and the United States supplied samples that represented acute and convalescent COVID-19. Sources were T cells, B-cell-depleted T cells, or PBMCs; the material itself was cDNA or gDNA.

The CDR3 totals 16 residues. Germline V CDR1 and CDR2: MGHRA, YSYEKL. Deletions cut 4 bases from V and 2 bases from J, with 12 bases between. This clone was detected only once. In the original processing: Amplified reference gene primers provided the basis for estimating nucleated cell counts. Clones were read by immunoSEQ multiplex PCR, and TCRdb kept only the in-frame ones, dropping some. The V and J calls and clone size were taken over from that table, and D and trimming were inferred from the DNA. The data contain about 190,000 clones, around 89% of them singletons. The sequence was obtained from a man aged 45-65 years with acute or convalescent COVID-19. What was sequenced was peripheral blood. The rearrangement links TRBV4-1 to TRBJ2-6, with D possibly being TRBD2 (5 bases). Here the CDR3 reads CASSPWVGTGANVLTF. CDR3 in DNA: TGCGCCAGCAGCCCGTGGGTCGGGACTGGGGCCAACGTCCTGACTTTC.